Shown below are 28 T cell receptor beta chains from a single sample sequenced in a study of cytomegalovirus exposure and HLA in healthy donors. In the PCR, 60 Vbeta and 13 Jbeta primers were used. Profiling relied on immunoSEQ multiplex PCR, and the TCRdb table lists in-frame clones only, not all of them. The data hold some 120,000 clones, with over 60% observed a single time. Material: PBMCs. These receptors came from a man aged 25-45 years in good health and CMV-seropositive.

In the case of this clone: The germline gene is not matched at one end of the junction; a read error may be the cause. At the DNA level, this CDR3 is encoded by other sequences in the same sample as well. V is TRBV4-2 and J is TRBJ1-2; tentatively, D is TRBD1 (5 bases). The CDR3 contains 14 residues. Per germline, CDR1 LGHNA and CDR2 YNFKEQ. The CDR3 sequence is CASSQDPGIDGYTF. CDR3 DNA sequence: TGTGCCAGTAGCCAAGATCCAGGGATAGATGGCTACACCTTC.

As regards this clone: Mismatch with germline at one junction end may stem from a read error. The rearrangement uses TRBV2 and TRBJ1-5, with D maybe TRBD1 (6 bases). Germline loops: CDR1 SNHLY, CDR2 FYNNEI. The CDR3 covers 13 residues. The CDR3, as DNA: TGTGCCAGCAAAAGGGACAACAATCAGCCTCAGCATTTT. Protein sequence: CASKRDNNQPQHF.

V and J are TRBV28 and TRBJ2-3, with D maybe TRBD1 (6 bases). Between the trimmed V and J ends, which lost 9 bases and 2 bases, there was a span of 12 bases. The CDR3 runs 13 residues. The germline V gene has CDR1 MDHEN and CDR2 SYDVKM. The CDR3 protein is CASSTGSTDTQYF. CDR3 DNA sequence: TGTGCCAGTTCGACAGGATCCACAGATACGCAGTATTTT.

The CDR3: CASSLHSGGEQFF. Here the CDR3 DNA reads TGTGCCAGCAGCCTCCACAGCGGGGGTGAGCAGTTCTTC. The rearrangement joins TRBV11-3 to TRBJ2-1; 8 bases are shared with TRBD2. The CDR3 totals 13 residues. V shed 5 bases and J 9 bases; nucleotides not matched to a gene: 6. Germline V CDR1 and CDR2: SGHNT, YENEEA.

In regard to this clone: At one boundary the junction diverges from the germline segment, which might be a read error. The genes are TRBV7-2 and TRBJ2-6; perhaps TRBD1 as D (5 bases). The CDR3 runs to 13 residues. The germline CDR1 and CDR2 sequences are SGHTA and FQGNSA. The CDR3 reads CASSLAGASVLTF. The CDR3 bases are TGTGCCAGCAGCTTAGCTGGGGCCAGCGTCCTGACTTTC.

V gene TRBV2 combines with J gene TRBJ2-3, with D possibly TRBD1 on 6 matching bases. Germline CDR1 SNHLY, CDR2 FYNNEI. This CDR3 has 15 amino acids. Trimming left V 3 bases short and J 3 bases short, with 13 bases between. This chain's CDR3 is CASSDQGLGTDTQYF. CDR3 nucleotides: TGTGCCAGCAGTGACCAGGGGTTAGGTACAGATACGCAGTATTTT.

The chain employs TRBV5-4 and TRBJ2-5; 15 nucleotides line up with TRBD2. CDR1 SGHNT and CDR2 YYREEE come from the germline V gene (reference sequence). V trimming: 0 bases; J trimming: 5 bases; junction bases outside the gene matches: 11. This CDR3 contains 19 residues. DNA for the CDR3: TGTGCCAGCAGCTTGGGACCGGGACTAGCGGGAGGAGGACGGGAGACCCAGTACTTC. Translated, it gives CASSLGPGLAGGGRETQYF.

The CDR3 region has the DNA TGTGCCAGCAGTGAATCTAGGACAGGGCTGTATGGCTACACCTTC. Translation gives CASSESRTGLYGYTF. The genes are TRBV25-1 and TRBJ1-2; 8 bases fit TRBD1. Looked up from germline, CDR1 is MGHDK and CDR2 is SYGVNS. There are 15 residues in the CDR3. Trimming took 1 base from V and 5 from J; bases not matched to a gene: 6.

This clone was picked up one time. This sequence joins TRBV7-2 and TRBJ1-2; a weak D match, TRBD1 (5 bases). The CDR3 totals 15 residues. V shed 3 bases and J shed 0 bases, with 11 bases lying between them. Germline V CDR1 and CDR2: SGHTA, FQGNSA. The CDR3 DNA is TGTGCCAGCAGCTTTGGGGGGGATACTAACTATGGCTACACCTTC. Its protein product is CASSFGGDTNYGYTF.

The V call is TRBV11-3, the J call TRBJ1-3; 7 nucleotides line up with TRBD1. The CDR3 length is 16 residues. V lost 5 bases and J lost 1; bases outside the gene matches: 8. Germline CDR1 reads SGHNT; CDR2 reads YENEEA. Written as DNA, the CDR3 is TGTGCCAGCAGCCTAATGCCCAGGGGGTCTGGAAACACCATATATTTT. Translated: CASSLMPRGSGNTIYF.

V usage is TRBV9 and J usage is TRBJ1-1; 7 bases are a match to TRBD1. Germline CDR1 is SGDLS and CDR2 is YYNGEE. Germline trimming cut 7 bases from V and 6 bases from J; bases unmatched to any gene: 15. The CDR3 is 15 residues long. The CDR3: CASQKYTGTAAEAFF. The CDR3 DNA sequence: TGTGCCAGCCAGAAATACACCGGGACAGCGGCTGAAGCTTTCTTT.

V is TRBV7-2 and J is TRBJ2-7; TRBD1 is a possible D gene (5 bases). Germline V gene sequence: CDR1 SGHTA, CDR2 FQGNSA. Trimming took 5 bases from V and 3 from J, leaving 11 bases between them. The CDR3 has 13 amino acids. The CDR3 loop reads CASSPTVYYEQYF. DNA for the CDR3: TGTGCCAGCAGCCCGACAGTTTACTACGAGCAGTACTTC.

The chain employs TRBV4-3 and TRBJ2-2; 10 bases align to TRBD1. CDR1 LGHNA and CDR2 YSLEER come from the germline V gene. The CDR3 length is 19 residues. Unmatched junction bases numbered 7, after V lost 0 bases and J lost 0 bases. Here the CDR3 reads CASSQEPMTGGSNTGELFF. The CDR3 DNA follows: TGCGCCAGCAGCCAAGAGCCAATGACAGGGGGCTCGAACACCGGGGAGCTGTTTTTT.

The chain links TRBV7-2 to TRBJ2-1; D gene unclear. V was cut by 2 bases and J by 3 bases, with 8 bases left in between. The CDR3 extends over 14 amino acids. Germline V CDR1 and CDR2: SGHTA, FQGNSA. The CDR3 spells CASSLLPGYNEQFF. The CDR3 nucleotides read TGTGCCAGCAGCTTACTGCCAGGCTACAATGAGCAGTTCTTC.

About this clone itself: Its ends do not fully match the called genes, so a read error is possible. The gene calls are TRBV7-9 and TRBJ2-7; D gene uncertain. The length of the CDR3 is 13 residues. Germline CDR1 SEHNR, CDR2 FQNEAQ (reference sequence). Here the CDR3 reads CSSSLISSYEQYF. CDR3 nucleotide sequence: TGTTCCAGCAGCTTAATCTCCTCCTACGAGCAGTACTTC.

The CDR3 region is CASSQEALGGTGELFF. CDR3 nucleotides: TGCGCCAGCAGCCAAGAAGCGCTGGGAGGGACCGGGGAGCTGTTTTTT. The V call is TRBV4-3, the J call TRBJ2-2; 7 bases map to TRBD2. This CDR3 comprises 16 residues. V was pared by 0 bases and J by 5 bases, with 6 bases of the junction left unmatched. The germline CDR1 and CDR2 sequences are LGHNA and YSLEER.

The chain employs TRBV9 and TRBJ2-7; D uncertain. V was cut by 1 base and J by 2 bases, with 10 bases left in between. Germline CDR1 SGDLS, CDR2 YYNGEE. The CDR3 has 14 amino acids. The CDR3 DNA sequence: TGTGCCAGCAGCGTACAGGCCTCAGCCTACGAGCAGTACTTC. Its protein is CASSVQASAYEQYF.

This clone was counted between two and nine times. Other DNA sequences in this sample translate to the same CDR3. The J gene is TRBJ1-1, the V gene TRBV5-1, with D unresolved. CDR1 and CDR2 from the germline V gene are SGHRS and YFSETQ. CDR3 size: 13 residues. V dropped 2 bases and J dropped 0 bases, with 5 bases sitting between them. CDR3 nucleotides: TGCGCCAGCAGCTTAGAGGTGAACACTGAAGCTTTCTTT. Protein: CASSLEVNTEAFF.

The gene calls are TRBV7-3 and TRBJ1-2; D unresolved. The CDR3 spans 13 residues. V lost 0 bases, J lost 8 bases, and 10 bases lay in between. Germline CDR1 SGHTA, CDR2 FQGTGA. The CDR3 loop reads CASSLTGNGGYTF. CDR3 DNA sequence: TGTGCCAGCAGCTTAACCGGGAACGGAGGCTACACCTTC.

CDR3 protein: CASKGTAAPDYSNEQFF. The CDR3 bases are TGTGCCAGCAAGGGGACAGCCGCCCCGGACTACAGCAATGAGCAGTTCTTC. The chain is built from TRBV28 and TRBJ2-1; possible D gene TRBD1, 7 bases. The CDR3 has 17 residues. CDR1 and CDR2 (germline): MDHEN, SYDVKM. Trimming cost V 7 bases and J 6 bases, with 25 bases left between them. Full variable domain (outside the CDR3, taken from reference TRBV28 and TRBJ2-1): DVKVTQSSRYLVKRTGEKVFLECVQDMDHENMFWYRQDPGLGLRLIYFSYDVKMKEKGDIPEGYSVSREKKERFSLILESASTNQTSMYLCASKGTAAPDYSNEQFFGPGTRLTVL.

This clone was seen a single time. The CDR3 region is CASSKAIGQYF. The CDR3 DNA reads as TGTGCCAGCAGCAAGGCAATTGGGCAGTACTTC. V is TRBV21-1 and J is TRBJ2-7; the table assigns TRBD1, which was not confirmed against the DNA. TRBV21-1 is classified as a pseudogene. The CDR3 has 11 residues.

The chain recombines TRBV9 with TRBJ1-2; D is perhaps TRBD1 (6 bases). V was pared by 6 bases and J by 7 bases, with 22 bases between. From germline, CDR1 is SGDLS and CDR2 YYNGEE. The CDR3 covers 15 residues. The CDR3 DNA is TGTGCCAGCACTCAAAACCCGGACAGTTCCATTGGCTACACCTTC. The encoded protein is CASTQNPDSSIGYTF.

The V call is TRBV2, the J call TRBJ2-5; 7 bases are shared with TRBD1. J was trimmed by 2 bases and V by 7 bases; bases with no gene match: 10. This CDR3 is built from 15 residues. The germline gives CDR1 SNHLY, CDR2 FYNNEI. CDR3 in DNA: TGTGCCAGCACCCTATATGGGACAGATCAAGAGACCCAGTACTTC. Residues: CASTLYGTDQETQYF.

The gene calls are TRBV6-5 and TRBJ2-7, with 9 bases aligning to TRBD1. This CDR3 has 14 amino acids. V shed 5 bases, J shed 9 bases, and the junction held 11 bases outside the gene matches. Germline V gene lookup returns CDR1 MNHEY and CDR2 SVGAGI. The CDR3: CASSGTTGGWGQYF. CDR3 bases: TGTGCCAGCAGTGGTACGACAGGGGGGTGGGGGCAGTACTTC.

This clone has only one observation. CDR3: CASSAGEYGYTF. As DNA, the CDR3 is TGTGCCAGCAGCGCGGGAGAGTATGGCTACACCTTC. The genes are TRBV5-6 and TRBJ1-2; D not certain. The germline CDR1 and CDR2 sequences are SGHDT and YYEEEE. The V gene lost 4 bases and the J gene lost 5 bases, with 9 bases spanning the gap. This CDR3 contains 12 residues.

The J gene is TRBJ1-5, the V gene TRBV5-1, with D tentatively TRBD1 (6 bases). CDR1 SGHRS and CDR2 YFSETQ come from the germline V gene. The CDR3 runs 15 residues. Trimming stripped 2 bases from V and 1 base from J, with 10 bases between. The chain's CDR3 is CASSFGGLSNQPQHF. The CDR3 DNA reads as TGCGCCAGCAGCTTCGGGGGGCTCAGCAATCAGCCCCAGCATTTT. Combining the CDR3 with reference TRBV5-1 and TRBJ1-5 gives the whole variable domain KAGVTQTPRYLIKTRGQQVTLSCSPISGHRSVSWYQQTPGQGLQFLFEYFSETQRNKGNFPGRFSGRQFSNSRSEMNVSTLELGDSALYLCASSFGGLSNQPQHFGDGTRLSIL.

V usage is TRBV10-3 and J usage is TRBJ1-1, with 7 bases lining up with TRBD1. The CDR3 length is 18 residues. Germline trimming cut 4 bases from V and 5 bases from J; bases unmatched to any gene: 19. Germline values: CDR1 ENHRY, CDR2 SYGVKD. The CDR3: CAISGGGQWGLGGTEAFF. The CDR3 nucleotides are TGTGCCATCAGTGGAGGGGGCCAGTGGGGTTTAGGAGGTACTGAAGCTTTCTTT.

The V gene is TRBV29-1, the J gene TRBJ2-2; the D is unclear. CDR3 length: 12 residues. Germline V gives CDR1 SQVTM, CDR2 ANQGSEA. Trimming took 3 bases from V and 1 from J, leaving 3 bases between them. The CDR3 DNA follows: TGCAGCGTTGATCTGAACACCGGGGAGCTGTTTTTT. Amino acid sequence: CSVDLNTGELFF.